This T cell receptor beta chain was identified in a study of cytomegalovirus exposure and HLA in healthy donors. The PCR had 60 Vbeta and 13 Jbeta primers. Clones were sequenced by immunoSEQ multiplex PCR, and TCRdb holds only the in-frame ones, with some missing. The sample shows nearly 200,000 clones, about 90% of them seen only once. A word on this clone: Its cognate antigen is unknown.

Notes on the study in general: Based on reports, TCR beta sequences accurately predicted HLA-A and HLA-B alleles for most subjects. In a later analysis, productive TCRs from donors in an Asian-associated ancestry cluster reportedly carried fewer N-insertions than the cohort mean. Earlier analysis yielded a pattern in which most TCR beta V segments were productive about 90% or about 30% of the time. The authors considered a cluster of highly shared sequence variants likely to be a sequencing artifact.

Germline CDR1 SNHLY, CDR2 FYNNEI. The CDR3 extends over 15 amino acids. V lost 6 bases and J lost 5, with 14 bases in between. This rearrangement joins TRBV2 to TRBJ1-6, with D possibly TRBD1 on 6 matching bases. This TCR came from a man aged 25 to 40 in good health and CMV-seronegative. Sequenced input: PBMCs. This chain's CDR3 is CASRKEQGNNSPLHF. As DNA, the CDR3 is TGTGCCAGCAGAAAGGAGCAGGGGAATAATTCACCCCTCCACTTT. Complete variable domain (other parts from reference TRBV2 and TRBJ1-6): EPEVTQTPSHQVTQMGQEVILRCVPISNHLYFYWYRQILGQKVEFLVSFYNNEISEKSEIFDDQFSVERPDGSNFTLKIRSTKLEDSAMYFCASRKEQGNNSPLHFGNGTRLTVT.